This TCR beta chain appears in the sequencing data of a study of blood T cell repertoires in COVID-19. At the level of the study: Nucleic acid was either cDNA or gDNA, and it came from T cells, B-cell-depleted T cells, or PBMCs.

Per the germline V gene, CDR1 is SGHRS and CDR2 is YFSETQ. This CDR3 comprises 14 residues. Trimming stripped 0 bases from V and 1 base from J, with 7 bases between. Per the original data handling: The authors estimated nucleated cell counts from reference gene primer amplification. Sequenced by immunoSEQ multiplex PCR; TCRdb stores in-frame clones only, minus some. For V, J and clone size, that table is used; D and trimming come from the DNA. The table records fewer than 350,000 clones, about 90% of them present only once. Participants, about 18 to 90 years old, spanned around 26 US areas. Cohort assignment relied on participant-reported clinical history.

The chain uses TRBV5-1 and TRBJ2-5, with D possibly being TRBD1 (5 bases). The receptor was isolated from a woman aged 18-29 years with acute COVID-19. The sample consisted of PBMCs or T cells enriched from blood (not recorded which). CDR3 nucleotides: TGCGCCAGCAGCTTGGGACAGATCCAAGAGACCCAGTACTTC. Translated, it gives CASSLGQIQETQYF.